A single sample gave rise to the 13 T cell receptor beta chains below, sequenced in a study of T cell responses to AZD1222 COVID-19 vaccine. Assay: immunoSEQ multiplex PCR; the TCRdb copy retains only in-frame clones and omits some. The sample contains around 120,000 clones, roughly 87% of which appear only once. The source material was peripheral blood, sampled on day 0 of AZD1222 vaccination. The receptors were gathered from an adult in good health.

The V and J genes are TRBV11-2 and TRBJ2-4; D not resolved. Germline V lookup: CDR1 SGHAT, CDR2 FQNNGV. Trimming shortened V by 0 bases and J by 9 bases, and 9 bases separated the two germline ends. CDR3 length: 13 residues. The CDR3 DNA is TGTGCCAGCAGCTTAGAACCGGGTGGCATTCAGTACTTC. Amino acids: CASSLEPGGIQYF.

This clone was observed a single time. The chain combines TRBV14 with TRBJ2-7; tentative D call: TRBD1 (6 bases). The CDR3 consists of 13 residues. The V end was cut by 0 bases, the J end by 5 bases, with 8 bases between. CDR1 is SGHDN and CDR2 is FVKESK in the germline V gene. CDR3 residues: CASSQDDRNEQYF. CDR3 sequence (DNA): TGTGCCAGCAGCCAAGACGACAGGAACGAGCAGTACTTC.

The rearrangement joins TRBV14 to TRBJ1-5; D is unresolved. V lost 2 bases, J lost 11 bases, and 13 bases lay in between. CDR1 and CDR2 from the germline V gene are SGHDN and FVKESK. The CDR3 consists of 13 residues. The CDR3 nucleotides read TGTGCCAGCAGCCAATATCCGGGAGGGTCCCAGCATTTT. Translating it yields CASSQYPGGSQHF.

The chain carries TRBV7-8 and TRBJ1-2, with D possibly TRBD1 on 5 matching bases. Germline V gives CDR1 SGHVS, CDR2 FQNEAQ. Deletions cut 5 bases from V and 2 bases from J, with 6 bases between. CDR3 length: 12 residues. The CDR3: CASSPGNYGYTF. The CDR3 nucleotides are TGTGCCAGCAGCCCAGGGAACTATGGCTACACCTTC. The whole variable domain, remainder taken from reference TRBV7-8 and TRBJ1-2, is GAGVSQSPRYKVAKRGQDVALRCDPISGHVSLFWYQQALGQGPEFLTYFQNEAQLDKSGLPSDRFFAERPEGSVSTLKIQRTQQEDSAVYLCASSPGNYGYTFGSGTRLTVV.

CDR3 bases: TGTGCCAGCAGCTTGGAGGGGGCGAACTATGGCTACACCTTC. This encodes CASSLEGANYGYTF. The chain joins TRBV5-4 to TRBJ1-2; 7 positions agree with TRBD1. With V trimmed by 0 bases and J by 2 bases, 1 base remained unmatched. Germline assignment: CDR1 SGHNT and CDR2 YYREEE (reference sequence). The CDR3 consists of 14 residues.

This sequence joins TRBV9 and TRBJ2-7; TRBD2 matches 7 bases. CDR1 is SGDLS and CDR2 is YYNGEE in the germline V gene. V lost 0 bases, J lost 6 bases, and 6 bases stayed unmatched. The CDR3 contains 14 residues. The CDR3 nucleotides are TGTGCCAGCAGCGTAGCTACAGGACTAGGCGAGCAGTACTTC. Translated: CASSVATGLGEQYF.

This chain connects TRBV7-2 to TRBJ2-7; 7 bases agree with TRBD2. Germline V gene data show CDR1 as SGHTA and CDR2 as FQGNSA. V shed 3 bases, J shed 7 bases, and the junction held 9 bases outside the gene matches. The CDR3 contains 14 residues. In DNA, the CDR3 is TGTGCCAGCAGCTTCAGCGGGGTTGTTGGAGAGCAGTACTTC. As protein: CASSFSGVVGEQYF.

The rearrangement joins TRBV7-2 to TRBJ1-2; D gene unclear. Germline loops: CDR1 SGHTA, CDR2 FQGNSA. The CDR3 loop spans 15 amino acids. V shed 6 bases and J shed 0 bases, with 14 bases lying between them. The CDR3 nucleotides are TGTGCCAGCAGTGTTTTCCTAGCCGCTAACTATGGCTACACCTTC. As protein: CASSVFLAANYGYTF.

The chain combines TRBV19 with TRBJ1-6; unclear D gene. CDR1 LNHDA and CDR2 SQIVND come from the germline V gene (reference sequence). V lost 5 bases, J lost 7 bases, and 12 bases lay in between. This CDR3 has 14 amino acids. This CDR3 reads CASSVFDRNSPLHF. The CDR3 DNA is TGTGCCAGTAGTGTCTTCGATAGAAATTCACCCCTCCACTTT.

This clone was seen more than once but under ten times. This chain uses TRBV10-2 with TRBJ2-7, with a possible D match to TRBD1 (5 bases). The V end was cut by 4 bases, the J end by 6 bases, with 16 bases between. The CDR3 is 14 residues long. CDR1 is WSHSY, CDR2 SAAADI, per germline. The CDR3 protein is CASSAGNPGREQYF. Written as DNA, the CDR3 is TGCGCCAGCAGTGCAGGGAATCCAGGACGCGAGCAGTACTTC.

This chain links TRBV5-5 with TRBJ2-7; 9 positions match TRBD1. Germline trimming cut 0 bases from V and 2 bases from J; bases unmatched to any gene: 0. Germline CDR1 and CDR2: SGHKS and YYEKEE (reference sequence). CDR3 length: 14 amino acids. Written as DNA, the CDR3 is TGTGCCAGCAGCTTGGGACAGGGGGCCTACGAGCAGTACTTC. Translating gives CASSLGQGAYEQYF. Supplemented by reference TRBV5-5 and TRBJ2-7, the full variable domain reads DAGVTQSPTHLIKTRGQQVTLRCSPISGHKSVSWYQQVLGQGPQFIFQYYEKEERGRGNFPDRFSARQFPNYSSELNVNALLLGDSALYLCASSLGQGAYEQYFGPGTRLTVT.

The V gene is TRBV21-1, the J gene TRBJ1-3. TRBV21-1 is annotated as a pseudogene. The CDR3 extends over 9 amino acids. In DNA form, the CDR3 reads TGTGCCAGTGGGACCCACAGGTATTTT. Its protein is CASGTHRYF.

The chain recombines TRBV20-1 with TRBJ2-5, with TRBD2 matching 9 bases. The CDR3 extends over 18 amino acids. The junction had 14 bases not matched to a gene; V was cut back by 3 bases and J by 0 bases. CDR1 is DFQATT, CDR2 SNEGSKA, per germline (reference sequence). CDR3 amino acids: CSASRGWVRLADQETQYF. The CDR3 DNA sequence: TGCAGTGCTAGTCGCGGGTGGGTTCGACTAGCGGACCAAGAGACCCAGTACTTC.